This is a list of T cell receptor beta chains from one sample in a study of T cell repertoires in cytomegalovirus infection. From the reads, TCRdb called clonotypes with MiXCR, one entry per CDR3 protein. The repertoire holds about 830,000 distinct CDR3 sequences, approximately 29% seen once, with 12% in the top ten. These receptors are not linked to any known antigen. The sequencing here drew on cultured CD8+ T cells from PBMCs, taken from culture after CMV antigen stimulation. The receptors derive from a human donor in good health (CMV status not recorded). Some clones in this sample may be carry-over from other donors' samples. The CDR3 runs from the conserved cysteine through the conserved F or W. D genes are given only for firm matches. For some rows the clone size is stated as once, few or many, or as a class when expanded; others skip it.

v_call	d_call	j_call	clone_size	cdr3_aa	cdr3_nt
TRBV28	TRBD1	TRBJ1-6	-	CASSQDRGNSPLHF	TGTGCCAGCTCTCAGGACAGGGGGAATTCACCCCTCCACTTT
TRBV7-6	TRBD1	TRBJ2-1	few	CASSSNRGLYNEQFF	TGTGCCAGCAGCTCTAACAGGGGGCTGTACAATGAGCAGTTCTTC
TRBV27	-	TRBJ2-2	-	CASSLSPGRGRGELFF	TGTGCCAGCAGTTTATCGCCGGGACGCGGGCGCGGGGAGCTGTTTTTT
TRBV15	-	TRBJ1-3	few	CATSRDRHSGNTIYF	TGTGCCACCAGCAGAGACAGACACTCTGGAAACACCATATATTTT
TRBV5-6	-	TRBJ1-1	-	CASSRASSWAFF	TGTGCCAGCAGCAGAGCAAGCTCATGGGCTTTCTTT
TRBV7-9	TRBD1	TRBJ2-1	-	CASSLEGARNEQFF	TGTGCCAGCAGCTTAGAGGGGGCGCGGAATGAGCAGTTCTTC
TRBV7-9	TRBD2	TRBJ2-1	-	CASSPPSGGAIYEQFF	TGTGCCAGCAGCCCCCCGAGCGGGGGGGCCATCTATGAGCAGTTCTTC
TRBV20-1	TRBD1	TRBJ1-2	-	CSAPGQAKLYGYTF	TGCAGTGCCCCCGGACAGGCTAAACTCTATGGCTACACCTTC
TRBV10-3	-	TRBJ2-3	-	CAISNQTDTDTQYF	TGTGCCATCAGTAACCAGACAGACACAGATACGCAGTATTTT
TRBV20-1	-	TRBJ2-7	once	CSARSGFSYEQYF	TGCAGTGCTAGATCTGGCTTCTCCTACGAGCAGTACTTC
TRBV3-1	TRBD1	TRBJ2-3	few	CASSQEGGHRGLGDTQYF	TGTGCCAGCAGCCAAGAAGGAGGACACAGGGGGCTTGGAGATACGCAGTATTTT
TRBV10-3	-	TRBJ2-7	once	CATDTGAGSYEQYF	TGTGCCACCGATACGGGGGCGGGATCCTACGAGCAGTACTTC
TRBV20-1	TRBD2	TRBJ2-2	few	CSARDPLAGGTGELFF	TGCAGTGCTAGAGATCCACTAGCGGGGGGGACCGGGGAGCTGTTTTTT
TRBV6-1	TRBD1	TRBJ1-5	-	CASSGRTGDGGQPQHF	TGTGCCAGCAGTGGCCGGACAGGGGACGGGGGGCAGCCCCAGCATTTT
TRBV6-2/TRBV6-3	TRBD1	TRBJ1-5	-	CASSTGVSAGNQPQHF	TGTGCCAGCAGTACAGGGGTTTCTGCCGGCAATCAGCCCCAGCATTTT